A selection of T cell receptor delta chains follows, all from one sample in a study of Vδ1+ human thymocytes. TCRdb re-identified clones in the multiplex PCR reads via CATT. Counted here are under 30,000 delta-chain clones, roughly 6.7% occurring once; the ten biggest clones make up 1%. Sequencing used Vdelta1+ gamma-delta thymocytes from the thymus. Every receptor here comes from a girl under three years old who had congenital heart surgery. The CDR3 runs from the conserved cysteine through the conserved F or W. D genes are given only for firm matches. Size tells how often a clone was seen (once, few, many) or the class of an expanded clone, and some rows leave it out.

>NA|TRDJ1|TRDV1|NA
CALGSLLQGLRRGIVNKLIF
TGTGCTCTTGGCTCCCTCCTACAAGGGTTACGCCGGGGGATCGTCAATAAACTCATCTTT
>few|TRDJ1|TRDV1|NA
CALGELPTTGISPKLIF
TGTGCTCTTGGGGAACTTCCTACGACGGGGATAAGTCCTAAACTCATCTTT
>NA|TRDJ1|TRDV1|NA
CALGESVFGDTDKLIF
TGTGCTCTTGGGGAAAGTGTCTTCGGGGATACCGATAAACTCATCTTT
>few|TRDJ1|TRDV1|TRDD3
CALGEPGPRTGGYTDKLIF
TGTGCTCTTGGGGAACCTGGACCCCGAACTGGGGGATACACCGATAAACTCATCTTT
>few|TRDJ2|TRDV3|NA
CAFPSWSLGGTAQLFF
TGTGCCTTTCCTTCCTGGTCACTGGGGGGTACAGCACAACTCTTCTTT
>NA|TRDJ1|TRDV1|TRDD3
CALGLFPPYWGIRGTDKLIF
TGTGCTCTTGGGCTATTCCCCCCGTACTGGGGGATACGCGGTACCGATAAACTCATCTTT
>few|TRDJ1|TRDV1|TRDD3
CALGEILKPSLGDTLGRYTDKLIF
TGTGCTCTTGGGGAAATCCTGAAACCTTCCCTGGGGGATACGCTAGGAAGATACACCGATAAACTCATCTTT
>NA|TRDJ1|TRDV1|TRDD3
CALGDPPGGYTDKLIF
TGTGCTCTTGGGGACCCCCCTGGGGGTTACACCGATAAACTCATCTTT
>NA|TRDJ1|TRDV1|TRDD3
CALTFPNLGDTTTDKLIF
TGTGCTCTGACATTTCCTAACCTGGGGGATACAACCACCGATAAACTCATCTTT
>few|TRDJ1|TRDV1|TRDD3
CALGNTETPYWGANDKLIF
TGTGCTCTTGGCAACACCGAAACCCCTTACTGGGGGGCAAACGATAAACTCATCTTT
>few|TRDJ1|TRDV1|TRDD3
CALGELGPDWGIGKLIF
TGTGCTCTTGGGGAACTCGGGCCGGACTGGGGGATCGGTAAACTCATCTTT
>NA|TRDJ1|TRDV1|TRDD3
CALGLWTGGPIYTDKLIF
TGTGCTCTTGGACTTTGGACTGGGGGACCAATTTACACCGATAAACTCATCTTT
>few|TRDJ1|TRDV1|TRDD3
CALGEKGTFRLGDPADKLIF
TGTGCTCTTGGGGAAAAAGGGACCTTCCGACTGGGGGATCCAGCAGATAAACTCATCTTT
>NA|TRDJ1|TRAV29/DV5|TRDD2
CAASGRVSYLSLWRGGKLIF
TGTGCAGCAAGCGGCAGGGTTTCCTACCTCTCGCTCTGGAGGGGGGGTAAACTCATCTTT
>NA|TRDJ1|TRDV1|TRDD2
CALGDRAPSYPSSPDKLIF
TGTGCTCTTGGGGACCGGGCCCCTTCCTACCCCTCGTCCCCCGATAAACTCATCTTT
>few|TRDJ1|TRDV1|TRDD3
CALGNYAGTGGKRWTDKLIF
TGTGCTCTTGGGAACTATGCTGGAACTGGGGGAAAGAGATGGACCGATAAACTCATCTTT
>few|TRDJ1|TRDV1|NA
CALGELFLSSVDYTDKLIF
TGTGCTCTTGGGGAACTGTTCCTCAGTAGTGTGGATTACACCGATAAACTCATCTTT
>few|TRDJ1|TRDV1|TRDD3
CALGELHFLRGGYEYTDKLIF
TGTGCTCTTGGGGAACTTCACTTCCTACGTGGGGGATACGAGTACACCGATAAACTCATCTTT
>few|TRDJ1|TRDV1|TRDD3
CALGELPTSFLRRVLGDTCISRTDKLIF
TGTGCTCTTGGGGAACTCCCAACCTCCTTCCTACGCCGTGTACTGGGGGATACGTGCATAAGTCGGACCGATAAACTCATCTTT
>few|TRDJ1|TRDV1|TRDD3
CALGAPHHGSYLRGDRKLIF
TGTGCTCTTGGGGCCCCCCACCATGGGTCTTATCTCCGGGGGGATAGGAAACTCATCTTT
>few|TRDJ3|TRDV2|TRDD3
CACDTVTGGSWNTRQMFF
TGTGCCTGTGACACCGTTACTGGGGGCTCCTGGAACACCCGACAGATGTTTTTC
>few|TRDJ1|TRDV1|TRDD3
CALGKRTYDSYLGALPYTDKLIF
TGTGCTCTTGGGAAAAGGACCTACGATTCATACCTGGGGGCCCTACCGTACACCGATAAACTCATCTTT
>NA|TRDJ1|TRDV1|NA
CAMGIRYTDKLIF
TGTGCTATGGGGATTCGCTACACCGATAAACTCATCTTT
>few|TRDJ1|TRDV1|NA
CALGESGLNPFWAFADKLIF
TGTGCTCTTGGGGAAAGTGGCCTAAACCCCTTCTGGGCATTCGCCGATAAACTCATCTTT
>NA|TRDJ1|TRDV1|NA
CALAVLLATDKLIF
TGTGCTCTTGCAGTGCTACTGGCAACCGATAAACTCATCTTT